This TCR beta chain was sequenced in a study of cytomegalovirus exposure and HLA in healthy donors. Overall study results and limits: Generally TCR sequences proved uncommon, though certain public TCRs appeared in numerous donors. Productive status was seen about 90% or about 30% of the time for most TCR beta V segments in an earlier analysis. A later analysis found common viral pathogens apparently linked to several of the most significant clusters.

The sample holds one count of this clone. Its antigen is as yet unknown. CDR3 length: 17 amino acids. The study did not record CMV serostatus for this donor. This PCR relied on a set of 60 Vbeta primers and 13 Jbeta primers. The protocol was immunoSEQ multiplex PCR, while the TCRdb copy is restricted to in-frame clones and leaves out a portion. The sample holds about 120,000 clones, 77% seen once. The sample was PBMCs. The chain carries TRBV21-1 and TRBJ2-3; the table calls TRBD1, which could not be checked here. TRBV21-1 is designated a pseudogene. This clonotype originated in a human donor in good health. CDR3 DNA: TGTGCCAGCAGCAAAAGGGTCCCCGGGACAGGCACAGATACGCAGTATTTT. Protein sequence: CASSKRVPGTGTDTQYF.